A single sample is the source of the 4 T cell receptor beta chains below, sequenced in a study of CD8 T cells in ankylosing spondylitis. Their specific antigens are unknown. MiXCR was run by TCRdb on the 5' RACE reads, yielding one entry per CDR3 protein. The sample records under 950,000 distinct CDR3 sequences, roughly 19% being singletons. Study findings and constraints: A motif of seven or eight highly homologous TCR beta variants was seen as apparently characteristic of ankylosing spondylitis blood.

Sequencing input: blood, either unsorted or a sorted T cell fraction (not recorded which). These receptors were collected from a male donor with ankylosing spondylitis.

The chain employs TRBV27 and TRBJ1-5, with 8 bases identical to TRBD1. Trimming at V came to 8 bases and at J to 1 base, leaving 1 base not matched to a gene. The CDR3 is 13 residues long. Germline V gene sequence: CDR1 MNHEY, CDR2 SMNVEV (reference sequence). The CDR3 sequence is CASWDRSNQPQHF. CDR3 bases: TGTGCCAGCTGGGACAGGAGCAATCAGCCCCAGCATTTT.

The chain joins TRBV27 to TRBJ1-1, with D possibly being TRBD1 (5 bases). The V gene lost 4 bases and the J gene lost 1 base, with 16 bases spanning the gap. Germline V CDR1 and CDR2: MNHEY, SMNVEV (reference sequence). CDR3 length equals 16 residues. CDR3 sequence reads: CASSYESGPPNTEAFF. The DNA for the CDR3 is TGTGCCAGCAGTTACGAATCGGGACCCCCGAACACTGAAGCTTTCTTT.

There are a few counts of this clonotype. J is TRBJ1-1 and V is TRBV30; TRBD1 matches at 7 bases. V trimming: 4 bases; J trimming: 7 bases; junction bases outside the gene matches: 6. The V gene's germline CDR1 is GTSNPN and CDR2 SVGIG (reference sequence). The CDR3 has 12 residues. CDR3 loop: CAWTTTGLEAFF. CDR3 nucleotide sequence: TGTGCCTGGACCACGACAGGGCTTGAAGCTTTCTTT.

The chain has TRBV7-2 and TRBJ2-5; a possible D gene is TRBD1 (6 bases). Germline V CDR1 and CDR2: SGHTA, FQGNSA. V lost 6 bases and J lost 4, with 12 bases in between. The CDR3 has 13 residues. In nucleotides, the CDR3 is TGTGCCAGCAGTCGGGACAATGGAGAGACCCAGTACTTC. Protein: CASSRDNGETQYF.